This T cell receptor (beta chain) was sequenced during a study of monozygotic twins with inflammatory bowel disease. Findings and limits, study-wide: Limited power may explain why concordant and discordant twins showed no difference in repertoire similarity. Twins with IBD had fewer clonotypes in common with others than healthy twins, particularly during disease activity.

The CDR3 extends over 15 amino acids. A remark on this clonotype: Its antigen is not known.

Per TCR library, approximately 3,800 ng of total RNA was used. With around 15 and 9 cycles respectively, two nested PCRs were carried out on TCRalpha and TCRbeta cDNA. With the 5' RACE reads reprocessed, TCRdb shows one record per CDR3 protein and no DNA. The sample table includes approximately 330,000 distinct CDR3 sequences. The TCR comes from a human donor with ulcerative colitis or Crohn's disease, or a healthy co-twin of an affected twin (not recorded which). Sequences were obtained from blood. The rearrangement joins TRBV12-3 or TRBV12-4 to TRBJ2-1. The CDR3 protein is CASSVAGTSYNEQFF.